A single TCR beta chain is shown here with its context. What it binds is not known. CDR3 length equals 16 residues. With 1 base clipped from V and 3 bases from J, the junction kept 4 bases outside the gene matches. Germline assignment: CDR1 SGHAT and CDR2 FQNNGV. Sorting isolated naive CD4 T cells lacking CD45RO and expressing CD62L. The data originate from a study of human versus mouse CDR3 diversity and MHC coevolution. General study points: Human CDR3s averaged more deletions and insertions than mouse CDR3s. Clonal inequality was lowest in most of the three human donors.

Repertoires were generated with immunoSEQ multiplex PCR, while TCRdb's copy carries only in-frame clones and drops some. The data contain tens of thousands of clones, 90% to 95% of them singletons. V gene TRBV11-2 combines with J gene TRBJ2-3, with 10 bases fitting TRBD2. This clonotype was sampled from a person in their 60s in good health. Sequencing was performed on naive CD4+ T cells from blood. As to subset: CD45RO-negative CD62L-positive naive CD4 T cells. CDR3 sequence: CASSLGGLAVTDTQYF. DNA for the CDR3: TGTGCCAGCAGCTTAGGTGGACTAGCGGTTACAGATACGCAGTATTTT.